The rows below give T cell receptor beta chains drawn from one sample of a study of T-cell memory formation after mild COVID-19. MiXCR, applied by TCRdb to the 5' RACE reads, yields one record per CDR3 protein. The data show around 410,000 distinct CDR3 sequences, more than 20% seen once. Sequencing was performed on PBMCs or a T cell subset sorted from them (not recorded which). The receptors stem from an adult woman who had mild COVID-19 (a few samples of this study predate the infection). Cell type and time point are not known. CDR3s include the opening cysteine and the closing phenylalanine or tryptophan. Expanded clones get a size class; other rows say once, few or many, or leave the size out.

cdr3_aa,j_call,cdr3_length,clone_size,v_call
CTSSMAGGKGDYNEQFF,TRBJ2-1,17,NA,TRBV5-6
CASSRIGGSSPLHF,TRBJ1-6,14,few,TRBV12-3/TRBV12-4
CASRQATYEQYF,TRBJ2-7,12,NA,TRBV6-5
CASSSSPTRGDGYTF,TRBJ1-2,15,many,TRBV7-2
CASSQRTRKKTQYF,TRBJ2-5,14,NA,TRBV7-9
CASSYAPNTEAFF,TRBJ1-1,13,few,TRBV6-5
CAWSESPFGQPQHF,TRBJ1-5,14,NA,TRBV30
CASSFPPEYSPLHF,TRBJ1-6,14,few,TRBV7-9
CASSAKGASYNEQFF,TRBJ2-1,15,NA,TRBV5-1
CAWGGIAGGWTGELFF,TRBJ2-2,16,NA,TRBV30
CSVGQGANYGYTF,TRBJ1-2,13,many,TRBV29-1
CASSSGWDRNEQYF,TRBJ2-7,14,NA,TRBV6-6
CASSFSGREYEQYF,TRBJ2-7,14,NA,TRBV6-5
CASSVGSETQYF,TRBJ2-5,12,NA,TRBV9
CATTGTGWETQYF,TRBJ2-5,13,NA,TRBV15
CASSFGTGVYEQYF,TRBJ2-7,14,few,TRBV5-6
CASSPGLAGREQFF,TRBJ2-1,14,NA,TRBV7-2
CASSFLRTAQSSYEQYF,TRBJ2-7,17,once,TRBV6-6
CASSVGQGADEQYF,TRBJ2-7,14,NA,TRBV9
CASSGTSGGVGEQFF,TRBJ2-1,15,few,TRBV5-1
CASSLNRWAFF,TRBJ1-1,11,few,TRBV11-3
CASSHVGSLYEQYF,TRBJ2-7,14,NA,TRBV7-9
CASSKARFYEQYF,TRBJ2-7,13,NA,TRBV21-1
CASTPPQGHGYTF,TRBJ1-2,13,NA,TRBV6-6
CATSRGGTDYEQYF,TRBJ2-7,14,NA,TRBV15
CASSPTFNAGELFF,TRBJ2-2,14,NA,TRBV7-3
CASSPILLAGTDTQYF,TRBJ2-3,16,NA,TRBV5-6
CASSYSSPGETQYF,TRBJ2-5,14,NA,TRBV6-5
CASSRDSGQFSYEQYF,TRBJ2-7,16,NA,TRBV5-1
CASSLTANTGELFF,TRBJ2-2,14,few,TRBV7-2
CASSQSSVFPHRPQYF,TRBJ2-3,16,few,TRBV23-1
CSASWGAKAFF,TRBJ1-1,11,once,TRBV20-1
CATSVGTAPYNEQFF,TRBJ2-1,15,NA,TRBV24-1
CASSLQGALDEQFF,TRBJ2-1,14,NA,TRBV6-1
CASSLLAGLGSGELFF,TRBJ2-2,16,NA,TRBV27
CASSPGRGRQETQYF,TRBJ2-5,15,NA,TRBV5-1
CSASHGINYGYTF,TRBJ1-2,13,few,TRBV20-1
CASRSTAGYGYTF,TRBJ1-2,13,NA,TRBV12-3/TRBV12-4
CASTQSGEQYF,TRBJ2-7,11,once,TRBV12-3/TRBV12-4
CSARPGLAGDRVSYEQYF,TRBJ2-7,18,NA,TRBV20-1
CSVGQTSNQPQHF,TRBJ1-5,13,NA,TRBV29-1
CASSPGQGTAGELFF,TRBJ2-2,15,NA,TRBV18